The 26 T cell receptor beta chains below all came from one sample that was sequenced in a study of Ad26.COV2.S vaccination and SARS-CoV-2 variants. Assay used: immunoSEQ multiplex PCR; TCRdb lists only in-frame clones, some missing. Altogether around 450,000 clones are present, 89% being singletons, with the ten largest covering approximately 2.5%. Treatment given: 15 to 20 received Ad26.COV2.S at low or high dose, single or two shots; about five received placebo; per-sample allocation not given. Samples analyzed were those drawn on day 63 after the first vaccine or placebo injection. The material sequenced was peripheral blood, taken in a trial of Ad26.COV2.S vaccine versus placebo. These receptors came from a person between 18 and 60 years old who received the Ad26.COV2.S COVID-19 vaccine or a placebo.

The genes are TRBV7-6 and TRBJ2-2, with D uncertain. The CDR3 consists of 15 residues. The germline V gene has CDR1 SGHVS and CDR2 FNYEAQ. Trimming removed 3 bases from V and 2 bases from J, with 10 bases in between. CDR3: CASSLGTANTGELFF. The CDR3 nucleotides are TGTGCCAGCAGCTTGGGCACTGCTAACACCGGGGAGCTGTTTTTT.

The chain uses TRBV6-5 and TRBJ1-5; TRBD1 aligns across 7 bases. Germline CDR1 is MNHEY and CDR2 is SVGAGI. This CDR3 contains 15 residues. The V gene end was trimmed by 6 bases and the J gene end by 3 bases; junction bases not matched to a gene: 8. CDR3 loop: CASRRQGILNQPQHF. For the CDR3, the DNA is TGTGCCAGCAGGAGACAGGGTATCCTCAATCAGCCCCAGCATTTT.

The V call is TRBV18, the J call TRBJ2-3; no firm D call. Trimming took off 2 bases at V and 2 bases at J, with 8 bases between the two ends. The CDR3 totals 14 residues. Germline V CDR1 and CDR2: KGHSH, LQKENI. The CDR3 DNA is TGTGCCAGCTCACCAATCAGGAACACAGATACGCAGTATTTT. Translated: CASSPIRNTDTQYF.

This chain joins TRBV5-6 and TRBJ1-6; D ambiguous. CDR1 SGHDT and CDR2 YYEEEE come from the germline V gene. The CDR3 has 16 amino acids. Trimming removed 0 bases from V and 7 bases from J, with 14 bases in between. As DNA, the CDR3 is TGTGCCAGCAGCTTGGAGAGCGGTGGTCCCAATTCACCCCTCCACTTT. It yields the protein CASSLESGGPNSPLHF. The entire variable domain, with the rest obtained from reference TRBV5-6 and TRBJ1-6, is as follows: DAGVTQSPTHLIKTRGQQVTLRCSPKSGHDTVSWYQQALGQGPQFIFQYYEEEERQRGNFPDRFSGHQFPNYSSELNVNALLLGDSALYLCASSLESGGPNSPLHFGNGTRLTVT.

The V gene is TRBV11-2, the J gene TRBJ1-1; D unclear. The CDR3 is made up of 13 amino acids. Germline V lookup: CDR1 SGHAT, CDR2 FQNNGV. The germline V and J ends were trimmed by 5 bases and 0 bases, with 7 bases remaining between them. CDR3 DNA: TGTGCCAGCAGCCCGACGGTGAACACTGAAGCTTTCTTT. This translates into CASSPTVNTEAFF.

This chain connects TRBV10-1 to TRBJ2-2; 7 nucleotides match TRBD2. This CDR3 contains 16 residues. J gave up 2 bases and V 6 bases, and 9 bases lay outside the gene matches. Germline CDR1 WNHNN, CDR2 SYGVQD (reference sequence). This CDR3 reads CASRLRDYRNTGELFF. The DNA of the CDR3 is TGCGCCAGCAGACTCCGGGACTACAGAAACACCGGGGAGCTGTTTTTT.

The V gene is TRBV7-2, the J gene TRBJ1-2; tentative D call: TRBD1 (5 bases). The CDR3 runs to 14 residues. Trimming pared 4 bases from V and 4 bases from J, leaving 13 bases between. CDR1 SGHTA and CDR2 FQGNSA come from the germline V gene. Written as DNA, the CDR3 is TGTGCCAGCAGCTCCACAGGAAACGGCTATGGCTACACCTTC. It translates to CASSSTGNGYGYTF.

The chain couples TRBV19 to TRBJ2-3; 10 bases line up with TRBD2. The germline V gene has CDR1 LNHDA and CDR2 SQIVND (reference sequence). The junction had 4 bases not matched to a gene; V was cut back by 6 bases and J by 7 bases. The CDR3 length is 13 residues. CDR3 loop: CASSLTSGYTQYF. The CDR3 DNA reads as TGTGCCAGTAGCCTGACTAGCGGGTATACGCAGTATTTT.

The DNA for the CDR3 is TGTGCCACCGGCCTCGGGACAGGCAGTAATCAGCCCCAGCATTTT. Translated, it gives CATGLGTGSNQPQHF. The gene calls are TRBV28 and TRBJ1-5, with 8 bases that match TRBD1. CDR3 length: 15 residues. V dropped 10 bases and J dropped 4; count of bases not matched to a gene: 12. The germline V gene has CDR1 MDHEN and CDR2 SYDVKM.

Note on this clone: At the DNA level, this CDR3 is encoded by other sequences in the same sample as well. The chain has TRBV9 and TRBJ2-6; D is unclear. The CDR3 spans 15 residues. V gave up 2 bases and J gave up 1 base, with 7 bases separating them. Germline-derived CDR1 and CDR2 are SGDLS and YYNGEE. The CDR3, as DNA: TGTGCCAGCAGCGTTCTCTATTCTGGGGCCAACGTCCTGACTTTC. As protein: CASSVLYSGANVLTF.

This sequence joins TRBV11-3 and TRBJ2-5; D gene unclear. Trimming took off 1 base at V and 2 bases at J, with 17 bases between the two ends. Germline CDR1 and CDR2: SGHNT and YENEEA. The CDR3 covers 17 residues. The CDR3 is CASSLGMAVIGQETQYF. Written as DNA, the CDR3 is TGTGCCAGCAGCTTAGGGATGGCGGTGATAGGGCAAGAGACCCAGTACTTC.

The rearrangement links TRBV10-3 to TRBJ1-5; no reliable D call. V was trimmed by 3 bases and J by 3 bases, leaving 12 bases between them. The CDR3 runs 15 residues. Per germline, CDR1 ENHRY and CDR2 SYGVKD. The CDR3 region has the DNA TGTGCCATCAGTGATTCGGCTGAAAACAATCAGCCCCAGCATTTT. This gives the protein CAISDSAENNQPQHF.

V gene TRBV6-5 combines with J gene TRBJ2-7; 9 nucleotides match TRBD1. The junction had 8 bases not matched to a gene; V was cut back by 7 bases and J by 4 bases. Germline V gene lookup returns CDR1 MNHEY and CDR2 SVGAGI. CDR3 length: 14 residues. The CDR3 sequence: CASNGQGSWYEQYF. In nucleotides, the CDR3 is TGTGCCAGCAATGGACAGGGGAGTTGGTACGAGCAGTACTTC.

The genes are TRBV5-1 and TRBJ2-5, with TRBD1 matching over 10 bases. Germline assignment: CDR1 SGHRS and CDR2 YFSETQ. The CDR3 sequence is 16 residues long. V shed 4 bases and J 4 bases; nucleotides not matched to a gene: 10. The CDR3 here is CASSRRQGARLETQYF. CDR3 sequence (DNA): TGCGCCAGCAGCAGGCGACAGGGGGCCCGCCTAGAGACCCAGTACTTC.

This clone occurred a few times. The chain combines TRBV29-1 with TRBJ1-3; D gene unclear. Trimming shortened V by 4 bases and J by 4 bases, and 17 bases separated the two germline ends. CDR1 and CDR2 from the germline V gene are SQVTM and ANQGSEA. The CDR3 contains 15 residues. In DNA, the CDR3 is TGCAGCGTTGCCGCGAGGGTTTTGGGAGGAAACACCATATATTTT. This translates into CSVAARVLGGNTIYF.

Written as DNA, the CDR3 is TGCGCCAGCAGCTTGGTGGGGGAAGCCACTGAAGCTTTCTTT. Its protein product is CASSLVGEATEAFF. The chain recombines TRBV5-1 with TRBJ1-1; maybe TRBD1 (5 bases). Trimming took off 0 bases at V and 4 bases at J, with 10 bases between the two ends. The CDR3 extends over 14 amino acids. Germline assignment: CDR1 SGHRS and CDR2 YFSETQ.

This clone has only one observation. V gene TRBV2 combines with J gene TRBJ2-3, with D unresolved. The CDR3 is made up of 14 amino acids. V dropped 4 bases and J dropped 0 bases, with 8 bases sitting between them. CDR1 and CDR2 from the germline V gene are SNHLY and FYNNEI. This chain's CDR3 is CASSADRSTDTQYF. The CDR3 DNA sequence: TGTGCCAGCAGTGCAGATAGAAGCACAGATACGCAGTATTTT.

The chain links TRBV28 to TRBJ2-1; D is unclear. Germline CDR1 and CDR2: MDHEN and SYDVKM. This CDR3 region has 14 residues. Trimming left V 3 bases short and J 1 base short, with 7 bases between. The DNA of the CDR3 is TGTGCCAGCAGTTTGGGTCCTTCCTACAATGAGCAGTTCTTC. Amino acid sequence: CASSLGPSYNEQFF.

This chain connects TRBV6-2 or TRBV6-3 to TRBJ2-5; no definite D call. This CDR3 is 14 amino acids long. CDR1 MNHEY and CDR2 SVGEGT come from the germline V gene. The V and J ends lost 4 bases and 2 bases respectively, with 11 bases between them. The CDR3 reads CASSFRTVQETQYF. The CDR3, as DNA: TGTGCCAGCAGTTTTCGGACGGTTCAAGAGACCCAGTACTTC.

V and J are TRBV5-1 and TRBJ2-3; D gene uncertain. In germline, CDR1 is SGHRS, CDR2 YFSETQ. Trimming pared 4 bases from V and 4 bases from J, leaving 10 bases between. This CDR3 spans 13 amino acids. CDR3 residues: CASSPEWADTQYF. In nucleotides, the CDR3 is TGCGCCAGCAGCCCCGAGTGGGCAGATACGCAGTATTTT.

The chain uses TRBV5-6 and TRBJ2-1; D is ambiguous. The CDR3 covers 13 residues. Germline CDR1 and CDR2: SGHDT and YYEEEE. With 0 bases removed from V and 5 bases from J, the gap between germline ends came to 6 bases. This chain's CDR3 is CASSLGSHNEQFF. As DNA, the CDR3 is TGTGCCAGCAGCTTGGGAAGCCACAATGAGCAGTTCTTC.

This clone was detected only once. The chain combines TRBV6-2 or TRBV6-3 with TRBJ1-6, with D maybe TRBD1 (5 bases). V dropped 7 bases and J dropped 7 bases, with 14 bases sitting between them. Germline V gene data show CDR1 as MNHEY and CDR2 as SVGEGT. The CDR3 spans 14 residues. The CDR3 DNA reads TGTGCCAGCACCCCAGGGTCATCGAATTCACCCCTCCACTTT. Amino acids: CASTPGSSNSPLHF.

This chain links TRBV29-1 with TRBJ1-1; 7 bases are shared with TRBD1. The CDR3 runs 14 residues. Looked up from germline, CDR1 is SQVTM and CDR2 is ANQGSEA. Losses at the gene ends were 4 bases for V and 3 bases for J; bases not matched to a gene: 8. As DNA, the CDR3 is TGCAGCGTTGCGCAGGGGGATGTAGACACTGAAGCTTTCTTT. It encodes CSVAQGDVDTEAFF.

The chain links TRBV28 to TRBJ1-1; D is possibly TRBD1 (6 bases). CDR1 and CDR2 (germline): MDHEN, SYDVKM. CDR3 length equals 16 residues. The ends were cut back, 6 bases at V and 6 bases at J, with 23 bases in the middle. The CDR3 loop reads CASSLEGEGNDAEAFF. The DNA for the CDR3 is TGTGCCAGCAGCCTTGAGGGGGAAGGGAATGACGCTGAAGCTTTCTTT.

The chain employs TRBV7-9 and TRBJ2-1; D call uncertain. CDR1 is SEHNR and CDR2 is FQNEAQ in the germline V gene (reference sequence). This CDR3 spans 15 amino acids. Trimming took 1 base from V and 8 from J, leaving 15 bases between them. The CDR3 DNA reads TGTGCCAGCAGCTTAGTTGGCCGCCGAGGCGATGAGCAGTTCTTC. Its translation is CASSLVGRRGDEQFF.

The DNA of the CDR3 is TGTGCCAGCAGCTTCACCGGGTACCCCTCCTACGAGCAGTACTTC. Protein: CASSFTGYPSYEQYF. The rearrangement links TRBV5-4 to TRBJ2-7; D not resolved. Per germline, CDR1 SGHNT and CDR2 YYREEE (reference sequence). V was clipped by 2 bases and J by 0 bases, with 12 bases between them. This CDR3 comprises 15 residues.